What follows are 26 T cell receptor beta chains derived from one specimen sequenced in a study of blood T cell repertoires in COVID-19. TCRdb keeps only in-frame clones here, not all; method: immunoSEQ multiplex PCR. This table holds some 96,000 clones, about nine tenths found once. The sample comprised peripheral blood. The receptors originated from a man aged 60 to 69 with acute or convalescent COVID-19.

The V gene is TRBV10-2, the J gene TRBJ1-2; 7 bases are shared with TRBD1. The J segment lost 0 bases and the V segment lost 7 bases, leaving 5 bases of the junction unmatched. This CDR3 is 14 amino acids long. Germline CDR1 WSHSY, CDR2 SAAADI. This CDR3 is CASNWDSANYGYTF. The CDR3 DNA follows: TGCGCCAGCAACTGGGACAGTGCTAACTATGGCTACACCTTC.

The CDR3 region has the DNA TGTGCCAGCAGTCAGGTTAACACTGAAGCTTTCTTT. Its translation: CASSQVNTEAFF. The chain couples TRBV12-3 or TRBV12-4 to TRBJ1-1, with D unresolved. Trimming removed 5 bases at V and 2 bases at J, with 6 bases between. The CDR3 is 12 residues long.

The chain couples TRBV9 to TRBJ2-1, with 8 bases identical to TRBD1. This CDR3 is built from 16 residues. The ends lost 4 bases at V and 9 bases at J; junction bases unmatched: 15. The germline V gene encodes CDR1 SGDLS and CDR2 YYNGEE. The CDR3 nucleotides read TGTGCCAGCAGCCCCACCCTCGACAGGGGATGGGGTGAGCAGTTCTTC. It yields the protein CASSPTLDRGWGEQFF.

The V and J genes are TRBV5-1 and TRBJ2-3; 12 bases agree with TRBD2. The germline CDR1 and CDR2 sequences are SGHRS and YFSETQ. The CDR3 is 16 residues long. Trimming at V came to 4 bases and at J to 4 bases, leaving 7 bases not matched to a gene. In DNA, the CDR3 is TGCGCCAGCAGCATGCAACTAGCGGGGGGAGCAGATACGCAGTATTTT. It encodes CASSMQLAGGADTQYF.

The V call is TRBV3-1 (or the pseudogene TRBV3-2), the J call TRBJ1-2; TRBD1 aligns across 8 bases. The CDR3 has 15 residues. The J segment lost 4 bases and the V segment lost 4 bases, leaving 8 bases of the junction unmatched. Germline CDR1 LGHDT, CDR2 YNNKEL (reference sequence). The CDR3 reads CASSPARTGTYGYTF. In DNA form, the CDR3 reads TGTGCCAGCAGCCCAGCCAGGACAGGGACCTATGGCTACACCTTC.

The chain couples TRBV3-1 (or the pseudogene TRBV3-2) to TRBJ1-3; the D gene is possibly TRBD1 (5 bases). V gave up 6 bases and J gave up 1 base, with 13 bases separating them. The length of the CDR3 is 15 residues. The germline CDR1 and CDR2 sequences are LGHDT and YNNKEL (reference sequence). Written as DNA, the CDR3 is TGTGCCAGCAGTCATCGGGGGGAATCTGGAAACACCATATATTTT. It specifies CASSHRGESGNTIYF.

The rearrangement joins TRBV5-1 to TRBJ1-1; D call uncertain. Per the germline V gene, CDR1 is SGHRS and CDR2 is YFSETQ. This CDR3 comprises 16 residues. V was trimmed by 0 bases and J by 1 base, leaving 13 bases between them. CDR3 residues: CASSLAWGGSNTEAFF. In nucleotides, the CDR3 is TGCGCCAGCAGCTTGGCCTGGGGAGGATCGAACACTGAAGCTTTCTTT.

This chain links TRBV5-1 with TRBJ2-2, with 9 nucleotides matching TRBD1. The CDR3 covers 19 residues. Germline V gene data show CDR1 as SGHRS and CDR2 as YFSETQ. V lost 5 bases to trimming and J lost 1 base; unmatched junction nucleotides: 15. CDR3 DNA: TGCGCCAGCAGTTCCCCCGATGGGACAGGGACCAAGAACACCGGGGAGCTGTTTTTT. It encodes CASSSPDGTGTKNTGELFF. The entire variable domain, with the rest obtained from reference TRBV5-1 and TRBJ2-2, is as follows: KAGVTQTPRYLIKTRGQQVTLSCSPISGHRSVSWYQQTPGQGLQFLFEYFSETQRNKGNFPGRFSGRQFSNSRSEMNVSTLELGDSALYLCASSSPDGTGTKNTGELFFGEGSRLTVL.

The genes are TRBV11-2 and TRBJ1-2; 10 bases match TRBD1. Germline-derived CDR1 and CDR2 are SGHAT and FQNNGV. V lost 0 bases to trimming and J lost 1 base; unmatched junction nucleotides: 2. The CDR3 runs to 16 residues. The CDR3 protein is CASSLEGTGVNYGYTF. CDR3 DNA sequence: TGTGCCAGCAGCTTAGAAGGGACAGGGGTTAACTATGGCTACACCTTC.

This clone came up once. The CDR3 DNA is TGTGCCAGCAGTAAACAGGGTTCAGGCTATGGCTACACCTTC. It encodes CASSKQGSGYGYTF. The chain carries TRBV6-5 and TRBJ1-2; TRBD1 might be the D (6 bases). V lost 5 bases, J lost 4 bases, and 14 bases lay in between. Germline assignment: CDR1 MNHEY and CDR2 SVGAGI. The CDR3 is 14 amino acids.

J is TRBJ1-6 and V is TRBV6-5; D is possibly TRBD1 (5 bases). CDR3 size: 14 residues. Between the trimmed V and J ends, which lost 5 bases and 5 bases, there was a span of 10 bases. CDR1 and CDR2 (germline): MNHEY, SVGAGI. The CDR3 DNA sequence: TGTGCCAGCAGTCCGACAGCTCATAATTCACCCCTCCACTTT. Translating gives CASSPTAHNSPLHF.

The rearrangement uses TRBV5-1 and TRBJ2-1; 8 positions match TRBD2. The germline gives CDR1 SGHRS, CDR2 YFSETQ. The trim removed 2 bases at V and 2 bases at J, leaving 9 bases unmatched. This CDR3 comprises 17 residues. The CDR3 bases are TGCGCCAGCAGCTTCCCCGGGGGGGGGACCACCTACAATGAGCAGTTCTTC. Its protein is CASSFPGGGTTYNEQFF.

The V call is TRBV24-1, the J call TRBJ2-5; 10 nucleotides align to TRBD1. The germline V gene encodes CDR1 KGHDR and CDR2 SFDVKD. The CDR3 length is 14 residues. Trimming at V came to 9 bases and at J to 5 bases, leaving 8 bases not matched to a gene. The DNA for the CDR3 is TGTGCCACCCAAGGGACAGGGGACCGCGAGACCCAGTACTTC. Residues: CATQGTGDRETQYF.

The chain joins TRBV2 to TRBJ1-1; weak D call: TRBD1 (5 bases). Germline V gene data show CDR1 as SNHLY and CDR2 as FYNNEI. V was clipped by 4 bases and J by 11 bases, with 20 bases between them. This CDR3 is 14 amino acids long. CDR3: CASSAPPGGVLAFF. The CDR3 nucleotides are TGTGCCAGCAGTGCCCCCCCCGGGGGGGTGTTGGCTTTCTTT.

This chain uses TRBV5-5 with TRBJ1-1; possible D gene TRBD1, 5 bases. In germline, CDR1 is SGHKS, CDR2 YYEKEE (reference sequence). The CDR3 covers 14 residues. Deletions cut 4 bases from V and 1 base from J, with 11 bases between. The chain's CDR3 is CASSHGRGNTEAFF. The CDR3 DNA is TGTGCCAGCAGCCATGGGAGGGGGAACACTGAAGCTTTCTTT.

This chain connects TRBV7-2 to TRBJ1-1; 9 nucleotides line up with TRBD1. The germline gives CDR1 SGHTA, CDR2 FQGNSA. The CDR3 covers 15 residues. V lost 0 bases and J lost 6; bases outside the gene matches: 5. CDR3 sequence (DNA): TGTGCCAGCAGCTTAGCTATACAGGGGGCTTCTGAAGCTTTCTTT. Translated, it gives CASSLAIQGASEAFF.

The DNA of the CDR3 is TGTGCCATCAACGAGGGACAGGGTGATGTAGATACGCAGTATTTT. Translating it yields CAINEGQGDVDTQYF. This sequence joins TRBV10-3 and TRBJ2-3; 9 nucleotides match TRBD1. Trimming cost V 7 bases and J 5 bases; bases outside gene matches: 10. The CDR3 runs to 15 residues. The V gene's germline CDR1 is ENHRY and CDR2 SYGVKD.

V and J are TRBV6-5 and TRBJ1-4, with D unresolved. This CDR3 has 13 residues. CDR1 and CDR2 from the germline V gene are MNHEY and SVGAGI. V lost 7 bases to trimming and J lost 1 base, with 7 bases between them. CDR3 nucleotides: TGTGCCAGCAAATCCTTAACTAATGAAAAACTGTTTTTT. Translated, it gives CASKSLTNEKLFF.

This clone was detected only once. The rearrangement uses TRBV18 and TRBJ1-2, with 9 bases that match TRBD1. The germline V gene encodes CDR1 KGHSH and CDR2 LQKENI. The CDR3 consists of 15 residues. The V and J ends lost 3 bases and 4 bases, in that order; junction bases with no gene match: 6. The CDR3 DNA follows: TGTGCCAGCTCACCGGGACAGGGAGTAGGCTATGGCTACACCTTC. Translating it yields CASSPGQGVGYGYTF.

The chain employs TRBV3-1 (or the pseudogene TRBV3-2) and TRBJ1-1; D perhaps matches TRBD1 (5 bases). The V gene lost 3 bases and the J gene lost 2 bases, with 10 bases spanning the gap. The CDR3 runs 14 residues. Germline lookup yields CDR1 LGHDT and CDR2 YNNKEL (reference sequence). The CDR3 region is CASSQWGDNTEAFF. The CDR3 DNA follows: TGTGCCAGCAGCCAGTGGGGGGATAACACTGAAGCTTTCTTT.

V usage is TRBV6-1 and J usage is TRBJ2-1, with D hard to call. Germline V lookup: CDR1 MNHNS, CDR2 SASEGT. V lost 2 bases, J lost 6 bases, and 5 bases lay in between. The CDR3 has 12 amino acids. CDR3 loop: CASSETANEQFF. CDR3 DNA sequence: TGTGCCAGCAGTGAAACAGCCAATGAGCAGTTCTTC.

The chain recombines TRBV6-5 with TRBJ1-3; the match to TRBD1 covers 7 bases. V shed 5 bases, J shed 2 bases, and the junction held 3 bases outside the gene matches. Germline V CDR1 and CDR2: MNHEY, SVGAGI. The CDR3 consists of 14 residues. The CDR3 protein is CASSIDRAGNTIYF. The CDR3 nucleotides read TGTGCCAGCAGTATCGACAGGGCTGGAAACACCATATATTTT.

The CDR3 loop reads CASSPGQESYEQYF. In DNA, the CDR3 is TGTGCCAGCTCACCGGGACAGGAGTCCTACGAGCAGTACTTC. The rearrangement joins TRBV18 to TRBJ2-7; 8 bases map to TRBD1. CDR3 length equals 14 residues. The ends lost 3 bases at V and 1 base at J; junction bases unmatched: 2. From germline, CDR1 is KGHSH and CDR2 LQKENI.

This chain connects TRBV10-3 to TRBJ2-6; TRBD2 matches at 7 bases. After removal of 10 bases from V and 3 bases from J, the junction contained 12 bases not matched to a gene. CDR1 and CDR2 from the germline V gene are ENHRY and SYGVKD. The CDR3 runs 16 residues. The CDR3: CANGEGFLGGANVLTF. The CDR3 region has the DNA TGTGCCAACGGGGAGGGTTTCTTAGGTGGGGCCAACGTCCTGACTTTC.

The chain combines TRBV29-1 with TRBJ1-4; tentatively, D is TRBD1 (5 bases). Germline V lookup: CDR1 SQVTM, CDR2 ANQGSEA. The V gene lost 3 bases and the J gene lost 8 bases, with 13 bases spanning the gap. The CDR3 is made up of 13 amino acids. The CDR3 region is CSVDEGRGEKLFF. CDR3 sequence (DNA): TGCAGCGTTGATGAAGGGCGGGGGGAAAAACTGTTTTTT.

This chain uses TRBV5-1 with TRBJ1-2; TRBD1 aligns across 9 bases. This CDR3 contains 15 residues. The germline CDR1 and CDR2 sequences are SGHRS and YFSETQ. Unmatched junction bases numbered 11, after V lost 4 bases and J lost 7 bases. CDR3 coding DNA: TGCGCCAGCAGCCCGGGACAGGGACGTATGAGTGGCTACACCTTC. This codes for CASSPGQGRMSGYTF.